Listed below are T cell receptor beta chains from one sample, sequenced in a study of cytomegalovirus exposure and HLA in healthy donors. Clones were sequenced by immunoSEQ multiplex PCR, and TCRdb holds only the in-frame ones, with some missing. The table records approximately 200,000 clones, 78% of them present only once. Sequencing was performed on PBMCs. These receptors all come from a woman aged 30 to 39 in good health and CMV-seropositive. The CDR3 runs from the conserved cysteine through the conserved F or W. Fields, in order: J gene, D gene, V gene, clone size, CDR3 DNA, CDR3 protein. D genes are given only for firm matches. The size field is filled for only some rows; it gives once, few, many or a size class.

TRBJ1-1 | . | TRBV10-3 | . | TGTGCCATCAGTGCGTCTGCCGGGGGGATGAACACTGAAGCTTTCTTT | CAISASAGGMNTEAFF
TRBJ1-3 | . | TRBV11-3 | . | TGTGCCAGCAGCTTTAGTTCATCCGCTGGAAACACCATATATTTT | CASSFSSSAGNTIYF
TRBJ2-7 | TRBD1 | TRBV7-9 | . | TGTTCCAGCAGCACCTCACGAGGGGGACAGGGAATCGAGCAGTACTTC | CSSSTSRGGQGIEQYF
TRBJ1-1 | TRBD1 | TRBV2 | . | TGTGCCGCGACAGGGAAGAACACTGAAGCTTTCTTT | CAATGKNTEAFF
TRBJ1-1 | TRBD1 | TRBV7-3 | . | TGTGCCAGCAGCTTGGCGATAGGGGGCCCTGAAGCTTTCTTT | CASSLAIGGPEAFF
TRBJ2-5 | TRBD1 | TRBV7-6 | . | TGTGCCAGCAGCTTGCGGACAGGGGGTGTGGAGACCCAGTACTTC | CASSLRTGGVETQYF
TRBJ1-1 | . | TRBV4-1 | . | TGCGCCAGCAGCCATTACACAGGGATGAACACTGAAGCTTTCTTT | CASSHYTGMNTEAFF
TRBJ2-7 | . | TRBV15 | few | TGTGCCACCAGCCCCTTCCCTCAAGGAGCTCGCTACGAGCAGTACTTC | CATSPFPQGARYEQYF
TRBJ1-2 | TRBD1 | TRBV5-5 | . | TGTGCCAGCAGCCCGCGGACAGGGACCCCCTATGGCTACACCTTC | CASSPRTGTPYGYTF
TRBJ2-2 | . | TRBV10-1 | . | TGCGCCAGCAGTGAGTCGGGGCGAGGGGAGCTGTTTTTT | CASSESGRGELFF
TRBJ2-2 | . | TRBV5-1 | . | TGCGCCAGCAGCTTGGGGGGGCCGGGCACCGGGGAGCTGTTTTTT | CASSLGGPGTGELFF
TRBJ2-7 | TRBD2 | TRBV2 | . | TGTGCCAGCACTTTCGGACTAGCGGGAACCTACGAGCAGTACTTC | CASTFGLAGTYEQYF
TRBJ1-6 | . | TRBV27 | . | TGTGCCAGCACGGGGGGCTCCTATAATTCACCCCTCCACTTT | CASTGGSYNSPLHF
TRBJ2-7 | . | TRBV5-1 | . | TGCGCCAGCAGCCGACAGGAACCCTACGAGCAGTACTTC | CASSRQEPYEQYF
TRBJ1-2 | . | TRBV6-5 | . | TGTGCCAGCAGTTACTCGGCAGGGAATCCTGGCTACACCTTC | CASSYSAGNPGYTF
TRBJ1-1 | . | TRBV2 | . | TGTGCCAGCAGGGGGGAGGGGAGCACTGAAGCTTTCTTT | CASRGEGSTEAFF
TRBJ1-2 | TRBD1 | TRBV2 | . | TGTGCCAGCCGGACAGGGAGAGGCTACACCTTC | CASRTGRGYTF
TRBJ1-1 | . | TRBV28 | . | TGTGCCACAGCAGGTTACCGCGAATTTCAGAACACTGAAGCTTTCTTT | CATAGYREFQNTEAFF
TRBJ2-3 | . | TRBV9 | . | TGTGCCAGCAGCCTCTCGACTAGGCCTAGCACAGATACGCAGTATTTT | CASSLSTRPSTDTQYF
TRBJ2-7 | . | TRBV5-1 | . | TGCGCCAGCAGCGGGGGGGTTACAGGGGGTTTCGCTAGCGAGCAGTACTTC | CASSGGVTGGFASEQYF
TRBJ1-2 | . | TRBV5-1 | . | TGCGCCAGCAGTTTTGACAGTTACTATGGCTACACCTTC | CASSFDSYYGYTF
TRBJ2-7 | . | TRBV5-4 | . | TGTGCCAGCAGCTTGGGTTCCCGGGTAAAAACCTACGAGCAGTACTTC | CASSLGSRVKTYEQYF
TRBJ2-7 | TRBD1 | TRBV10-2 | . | TGCGCCAGCAGGGGGACAGGGGACTCCTACGAGCAGTACTTC | CASRGTGDSYEQYF
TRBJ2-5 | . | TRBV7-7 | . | TGTGCTAGCAGCCCCACAGGGTACCAAGAGACCCAGTACTTC | CASSPTGYQETQYF
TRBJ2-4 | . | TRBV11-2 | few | TGTGCCAGCAGCTTAGCTGGGGAGACGGACATTCAGTACTTC | CASSLAGETDIQYF
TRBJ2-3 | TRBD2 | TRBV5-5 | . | TGTGCCAGCAGTTTACTAGCGGGGCCAGATACGCAGTATTTT | CASSLLAGPDTQYF
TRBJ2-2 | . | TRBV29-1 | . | TGCAGCGTTGGGCCCCTACTATCATCGAACACCGGGGAGCTGTTTTTT | CSVGPLLSSNTGELFF
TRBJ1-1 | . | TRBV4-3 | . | TGCGCCAGCAGCCAAGATCTACAGGTAATGAACACTGAAGCTTTCTTT | CASSQDLQVMNTEAFF
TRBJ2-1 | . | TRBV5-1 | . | TGCGCCAGCAGCTTGGCCGACAGGCTTTACAATGAGCAGTTCTTC | CASSLADRLYNEQFF
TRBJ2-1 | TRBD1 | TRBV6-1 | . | TGTGCCAGCAGTGACGGGACAGGGCACAATGAGCAGTTCTTC | CASSDGTGHNEQFF
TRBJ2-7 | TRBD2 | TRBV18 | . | TGTGCCAGCTCACCGTTCGTTGGGACTAGTACCTACGAGCAGTACTTC | CASSPFVGTSTYEQYF
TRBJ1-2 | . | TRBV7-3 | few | TGTGCCAGCAGCTTAGATCCAGGGTTGGGCTACACCTTC | CASSLDPGLGYTF
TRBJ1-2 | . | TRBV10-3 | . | TGTGCCATCAGTGACCTGGACAGAGTCTATGGCTACACCTTC | CAISDLDRVYGYTF
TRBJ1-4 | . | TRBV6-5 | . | TGTGCCAGCAGTTCCCAGGTCGGCGCTAAAAAACTGTTTTTT | CASSSQVGAKKLFF
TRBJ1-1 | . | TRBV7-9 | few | TGTGCCAGCAGCTTAGCGGGCAGGGCGAATGAAGCTTTCTTT | CASSLAGRANEAFF
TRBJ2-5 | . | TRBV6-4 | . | TGTGCCAGCAGTGAAGGCGTGGGAGTGGAGACCCAGTACTTC | CASSEGVGVETQYF
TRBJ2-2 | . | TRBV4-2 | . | TGTGCCAGCAGCCAAGATAGGGGGGGCGGCGGGGAGCTGTTTTTT | CASSQDRGGGGELFF
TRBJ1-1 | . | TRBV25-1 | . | TGTGCCAGCAGTGAAGGGGTAGGGGTCGGGACTGAAGCTTTCTTT | CASSEGVGVGTEAFF
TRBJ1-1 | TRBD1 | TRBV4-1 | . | TGCGCCAGCAGCCAAAGACAGGGGATGAACACTGAAGCTTTCTTT | CASSQRQGMNTEAFF
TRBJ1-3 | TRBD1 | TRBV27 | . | TGTGCCAGCAGTAGGACAGGACTCTCTGGAAACACCATATATTTT | CASSRTGLSGNTIYF
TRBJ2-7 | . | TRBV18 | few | TGTGCCAGCTCACCACCCGGAGTAGCTGGCGAGCAGTACTTC | CASSPPGVAGEQYF
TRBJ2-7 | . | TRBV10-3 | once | TGTGCCATCAGGGAGGACAGTTTAACCTACGAGCAGTACTTC | CAIREDSLTYEQYF
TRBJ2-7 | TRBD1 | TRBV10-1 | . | TGCGCCAGCAGTGAGTCGATCGTACAGGGGAGCCGCTACTACGAGCAGTACTTC | CASSESIVQGSRYYEQYF
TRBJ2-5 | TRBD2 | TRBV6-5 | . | TGTGCCAGCCGATTAGCGGGGGCGTACCAAGAGACCCAGTACTTC | CASRLAGAYQETQYF
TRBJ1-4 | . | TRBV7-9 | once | TGTGCCAGTGTATCAACTAATGAAAAACTGTTTTTT | CASVSTNEKLFF
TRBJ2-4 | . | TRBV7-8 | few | TGTGCCAGCAGCTTAGGTTCCGAAAACATTCAGTACTTC | CASSLGSENIQYF
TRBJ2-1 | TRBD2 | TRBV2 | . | TGTGCCAGCAGTGCCCGGACTAGCGACAATGAGCAGTTCTTC | CASSARTSDNEQFF
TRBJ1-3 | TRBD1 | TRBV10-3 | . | TGTGCCATCAGTCCTTCCGGGACAGGGGCCCTAGTATCTGGAAACACCATATATTTT | CAISPSGTGALVSGNTIYF
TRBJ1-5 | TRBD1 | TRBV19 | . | TGTGCCAGTAGAGATCCGGGACAGGGAAATCAGCCCCAGCATTTT | CASRDPGQGNQPQHF
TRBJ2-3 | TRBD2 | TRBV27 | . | TGTGCCAGCAGTTCCAGGGTTGGTGGGAGGGCCCCAGATACGCAGTATTTT | CASSSRVGGRAPDTQYF
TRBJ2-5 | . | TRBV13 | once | TGTGCCAGCAGCTTATTTGCAGGACAAGAGACCCAGTACTTC | CASSLFAGQETQYF
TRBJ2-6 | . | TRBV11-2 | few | TGTGCCAGCAGCTTGGGGCACTCGAGCTCTGGGGCCAACGTCCTGACTTTC | CASSLGHSSSGANVLTF
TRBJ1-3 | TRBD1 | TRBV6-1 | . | TGTGCCAGCAGGATGGGACAGGGGTTCGGGAACACCATATATTTT | CASRMGQGFGNTIYF
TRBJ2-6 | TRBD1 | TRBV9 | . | TGTGCCAGCAGCGCAGACAGGGGGGAGCTCTGGGCCAACGTCCTGACTTTC | CASSADRGELWANVLTF
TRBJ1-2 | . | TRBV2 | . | TGTGCCAGCAGGAGGGGGGGTAGCGGCTACACCTTC | CASRRGGSGYTF
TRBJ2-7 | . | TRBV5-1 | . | TGCGCCAGCAGCTCCCTTGCTAGCAACGAGCAGTACTTC | CASSSLASNEQYF
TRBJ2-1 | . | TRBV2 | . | TGTGCCAGTCCCGCACTAGGGCCTAATGAGCAGTTCTTC | CASPALGPNEQFF
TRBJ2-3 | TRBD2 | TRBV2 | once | TGTGCCAGCAGTTCAATCTCTAGCGGGAAGTTTGCAGATACGCAGTATTTT | CASSSISSGKFADTQYF